This TCR beta chain was sequenced for a study of blood T cells in healthy people across ages. Together with a sample-barcoded 5' primer, a J-beta primer mix was included in a second PCR lasting 7 to 11 cycles. TCRdb reanalysed the 5' RACE reads using MiXCR and keeps one entry per CDR3 protein. The profile covers 550,000 to 600,000 distinct CDR3 sequences, with more than 45% appearing a single time and around 24% taken by the ten largest. The CDR3 consists of 14 residues. The germline V gene encodes CDR1 SGHRS and CDR2 YFSETQ. Trimming removed 2 bases at V and 4 bases at J, with 11 bases between. Study-wide results and caveats: In the absence of known donor CMV status, changes in expanded clonotypes were possibly confounded.

To note about this clonotype: Its target is unknown.

Donor samples were obtained from healthy Caucasian individuals from Russia, aged about 6 to 95. Each sample yielded at least 6 million isolated PBMCs. V and J are TRBV5-1 and TRBJ2-3; D tentatively reads TRBD1 or TRBD2 (5 bases each). Sequenced input: blood. This receptor was identified in an elderly man in good health. In DNA, the CDR3 is TGCGCCAGCAGCTTAGCGAGAGGGGCAGATACGCAGTATTTT. It specifies CASSLARGADTQYF.